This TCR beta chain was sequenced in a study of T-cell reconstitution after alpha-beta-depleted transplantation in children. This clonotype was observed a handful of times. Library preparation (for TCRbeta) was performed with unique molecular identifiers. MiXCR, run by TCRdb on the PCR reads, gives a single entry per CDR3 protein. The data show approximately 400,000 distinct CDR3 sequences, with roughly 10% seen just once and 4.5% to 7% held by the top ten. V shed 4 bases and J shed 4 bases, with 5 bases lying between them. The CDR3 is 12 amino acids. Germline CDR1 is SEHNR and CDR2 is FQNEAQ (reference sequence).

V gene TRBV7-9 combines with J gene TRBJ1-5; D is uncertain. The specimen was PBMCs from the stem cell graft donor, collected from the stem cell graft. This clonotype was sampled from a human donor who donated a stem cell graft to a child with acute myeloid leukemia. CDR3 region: CASSSINQPQHF. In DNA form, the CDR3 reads TGTGCCAGCAGCTCCATAAATCAGCCCCAGCATTTT.